These 7 T cell receptor beta chains were all obtained from the same sample, sequenced in a study of cytomegalovirus exposure and HLA in healthy donors. Primers included in the PCR were 60 Vbeta and 13 Jbeta primers. TCRdb's table, derived via immunoSEQ multiplex PCR, lists solely in-frame clones and lacks some. This sample contains 70,000 or so clones. Specimen: PBMCs. These receptors were collected from a female donor in good health and CMV-seropositive.

V is TRBV4-2 and J is TRBJ2-4, with TRBD2 identical over 12 bases. Trimming cost V 1 base and J 8 bases; bases outside gene matches: 6. Germline assignment: CDR1 LGHNA and CDR2 YNFKEQ. The CDR3 has 16 amino acids. CDR3 sequence (DNA): TGTGCCAGCAGCCAAGGCCTAGCGGGAGGGGCGGACATTCAGTACTTC. It encodes CASSQGLAGGADIQYF.

The rearrangement links TRBV11-2 to TRBJ2-7; 8 nucleotides line up with TRBD1. The CDR3 totals 15 residues. V lost 1 base, J lost 2 bases, and 4 bases stayed unmatched. Germline V gene lookup returns CDR1 SGHAT and CDR2 FQNNGV. The CDR3 sequence: CASSLVLDRAYEQYF. The CDR3 DNA sequence: TGTGCCAGCAGCTTAGTGTTGGACAGGGCCTACGAGCAGTACTTC. Filled out from reference TRBV11-2 and TRBJ2-7, the complete variable domain reads EAGVAQSPRYKIIEKRQSVAFWCNPISGHATLYWYQQILGQGPKLLIQFQNNGVVDDSQLPKDRFSAERLKGVDSTLKIQPAKLEDSAVYLCASSLVLDRAYEQYFGPGTRLTVT.

In regard to this clone: The junction shows a germline mismatch at one end, possibly a read error. This rearrangement joins TRBV28 to TRBJ2-5; a possible D gene is TRBD2 (5 bases). Germline V lookup: CDR1 MDHEN, CDR2 SYDVKM. There are 11 residues in the CDR3. The CDR3 sequence: CASESGRRADF. CDR3 bases: TGTGCCAGCGAAAGCGGCCGCCGGGCCGACTTC.

The chain employs TRBV28 and TRBJ1-6; D possibly corresponds to TRBD1 (6 bases). CDR3 size: 16 residues. The V gene lost 2 bases and the J gene lost 8 bases, with 16 bases spanning the gap. The germline CDR1 and CDR2 sequences are MDHEN and SYDVKM. Here the CDR3 DNA reads TGTGCCAGCAGTTTAAGGGGGTATGGCCGGGATTCACCCCTCCACTTT. It is translated as CASSLRGYGRDSPLHF.

The chain carries TRBV4-1 and TRBJ2-7; D is unclear. The CDR3 runs 15 residues. Germline V gene sequence: CDR1 MGHRA, CDR2 YSYEKL. Trimming removed 1 base at V and 0 bases at J, with 10 bases between. The CDR3: CASSQGPRSSYEQYF. Written as DNA, the CDR3 is TGCGCCAGCAGCCAAGGACCGAGGAGCTCCTACGAGCAGTACTTC.

The gene calls are TRBV7-2 and TRBJ2-5; possible D gene TRBD1, 6 bases. The CDR3 totals 15 residues. Germline values: CDR1 SGHTA, CDR2 FQGNSA. V was pared by 5 bases and J by 0 bases, with 13 bases between. The CDR3 nucleotides read TGTGCCAGCAGCCCCGGGACACTTTACCAAGAGACCCAGTACTTC. Protein: CASSPGTLYQETQYF. The entire variable domain, with the rest obtained from reference TRBV7-2 and TRBJ2-5, is as follows: GAGVSQSPSNKVTEKGKDVELRCDPISGHTALYWYRQSLGQGLEFLIYFQGNSAPDKSGLPSDRFSAERTGGSVSTLTIQRTQQEDSAVYLCASSPGTLYQETQYFGPGTRLLVL.

The CDR3 here is CASSRAQGSGEQYF. The CDR3, as DNA: TGCGCCAGCTCCCGGGCACAGGGAAGCGGCGAGCAGTACTTC. The chain carries TRBV5-1 and TRBJ2-7; maybe TRBD1 (6 bases). The CDR3 is 14 amino acids. Germline loops: CDR1 SGHRS, CDR2 YFSETQ. V lost 7 bases and J 6 bases, leaving 20 bases between the germline ends.